This T cell receptor beta chain was sequenced during a study of metastatic and nonmetastatic thyroid tumors. CDR1 is MNHNS and CDR2 is SASEGT in the germline V gene. Trimming left V 6 bases short and J 5 bases short, with 6 bases between. This CDR3 has 11 residues. Study outcomes and limitations: As reported, TCR beta diversity in blood and tumor was significantly higher in malignant thyroid tumors than in benign nodules.

This clone is medium-sized (0.01 to 0.1%) by share. Its antigen is unknown. Nobody among the patients had been given any treatment before thyroid surgery. TCRdb re-called clones via MiXCR from the PCR reads. In the table there are 12,000 or so clones, around 20% of which are singletons. Sequencing was done on a sample of adjacent normal tissue. This TCR came from a female donor with papillary thyroid cancer or a benign thyroid nodule (not recorded which). Some clones in this sample may be carry-over from other donors' samples. This rearrangement joins TRBV6-1 to TRBJ2-3; D not certain. CDR3 nucleotides: TGTGCCAGCAGAATAGGAGATACGCAGTATTTT. Amino acids: CASRIGDTQYF.